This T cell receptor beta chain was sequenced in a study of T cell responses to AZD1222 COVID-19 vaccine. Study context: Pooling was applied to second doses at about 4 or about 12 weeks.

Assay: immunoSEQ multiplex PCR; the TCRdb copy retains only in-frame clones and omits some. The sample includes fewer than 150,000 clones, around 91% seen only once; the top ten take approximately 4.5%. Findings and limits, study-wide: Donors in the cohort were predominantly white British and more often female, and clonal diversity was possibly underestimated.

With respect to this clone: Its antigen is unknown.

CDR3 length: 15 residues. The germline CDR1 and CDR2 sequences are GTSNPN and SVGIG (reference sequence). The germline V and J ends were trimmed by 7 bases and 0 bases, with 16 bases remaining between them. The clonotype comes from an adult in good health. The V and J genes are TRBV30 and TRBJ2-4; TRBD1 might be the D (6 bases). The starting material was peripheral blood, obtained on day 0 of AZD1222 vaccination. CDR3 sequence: CALRTGYLAKNIQYF. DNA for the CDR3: TGTGCCTTACGTACAGGGTACCTAGCCAAAAACATTCAGTACTTC.